This T cell receptor (beta chain) emerged from a study of blood T cell repertoires in COVID-19. This CDR3 is 14 amino acids long. Losses at the gene ends were 5 bases for V and 5 bases for J; bases not matched to a gene: 7. Germline-derived CDR1 and CDR2 are LNHDA and SQIVND (reference sequence). This clone was found once. Original processing notes: Amplification of reference gene primers provided the estimated nucleated cell counts. Some clones are missing from TCRdb's copy, which holds only in-frame ones; the method was immunoSEQ multiplex PCR. V and J calls and clone size come straight from that table; D and trimming were deduced from the DNA. The sample consists of about 55,000 clones, over 80% of them appearing once.

The chain recombines TRBV19 with TRBJ1-1; 8 bases fit TRBD1. The sequenced material came from peripheral blood. The TCR sequence derives from a woman aged 55-69 years with acute or convalescent COVID-19. The CDR3 DNA reads as TGTGCCAGTAGTCCATACCAGGGGGCGACTGAAGCTTTCTTT. Residues: CASSPYQGATEAFF.